This TCR beta chain emerged from a study of monozygotic twins with inflammatory bowel disease (dated by TCRdb to between 2018 and 2021). Regarding the complete study: A total of 28 monozygotic twin pairs were included in the full study, comprising nine German pairs (four IBD-concordant, five IBD-discordant) and 19 IBD-discordant Danish pairs. The search for disease-associated traits relied mainly on comparing, within discordant pairs, IBD patients with their genetically identical healthy co-twins. Each individual had, on average, about 151 000 unique TCRalpha sequences and 181 000 unique TCRbeta sequences available for analysis.

Library prep was done by 5' RACE. For each TCR library, 3,500 to 4,500 ng of total RNA was used. For each sample, cDNA was synthesized in eight separate reactions using SMARTScribe reverse transcriptase. Unique molecular identifiers containing a 6-nucleotide sample barcode were introduced through template switching during cDNA synthesis. TCRalpha and TCRbeta cDNA was amplified by two nested PCRs of 16 and 9 cycles, with bead purification after each PCR. Before amplification, cDNA was treated with uracil DNA-glycosylase and purified using the QIAquick PCR purification kit. The second PCR added Illumina TruSeq-compatible adapters along with sample-specific barcodes. TapeStation and Qubit were used to check library quality and concentration, and 5 ng of each library was pooled. The pooled libraries were sequenced with 2 x 100 bp reads and custom sequencing primers on an Illumina HiSeq2500 single-index Rapid Run. Turning to the authors' computational methods: MiGEC version 1.2.6 was used for UMI-based consensus assembly, which corrected PCR and sequencing errors. V(D)J alignment, clonotype assembly and CDR3 extraction were performed with MiXCR version 2.1.1. Gene usage, clonotype sharing and MAIT/NKT TCR abundance were normalised by analysing the top 1000, 10 000 and 20 000 clonotypes per sample. After downsampling to 27 000 UMIs, diversity was calculated as the inverse Simpson index using the vegan R package. Paired Mann-Whitney U tests on discordant twin pairs were used, with Benjamini-Hochberg multiple-testing correction. TCRdb reprocessed the reads, and each CDR3 protein sequence is entered once, without DNA. For this entry, the V and J calls and clone size follow TCRdb and not the study's own pipeline. This specimen's table enumerates 350,000 to 400,000 distinct CDR3 sequences. In total, the top ten clones hold 2.6% of the sample.

From each donor, an approximately 2.4 ml peripheral blood sample was drawn into PAXgene tubes and stored at -80 degrees C. Without T cell sorting, total RNA was isolated from whole blood using the PAXgene blood miRNA kit on an automated QIAcube. Deep TCRalpha and TCRbeta repertoire profiling with unique molecular barcoding was performed on peripheral blood of monozygotic twin pairs concordant or discordant for inflammatory bowel disease. Smoking habits were recorded for all twin pairs, and individuals were classified as current, former or never smokers. The CDR3 runs 14 amino acids, cysteine and phenylalanine included. No DNA is given. The germline V gene (reference sequence) supplies CDR1 MNHEY and CDR2 SMNVEV. Here is what the overall study found, with its caveats: No difference in repertoire similarity was observed between concordant and discordant twins, possibly owing to limited statistical power. Compared with healthy twins, IBD patients shared fewer clonotypes with other individuals, and the difference was most pronounced in patients with signs of disease activity. Because patients received different immunosuppressive treatments, the repertoires may have picked up extra background noise and variability between individuals. Different T cell subtypes could not be distinguished in the analysis. TCRbeta repertoire diversity, by inverse Simpson index, was decreased in IBD patients compared with their healthy co-twins. The results gave no support for a single strong signal or clonotype linked to IBD.

A word on this clonotype: Its antigen has not been determined.

Sequenced sample: blood. The sequence links TRBV27 to TRBJ2-2. The sequence came from a human donor with ulcerative colitis or Crohn's disease, or a healthy co-twin of an affected twin (not recorded which). The CDR3 is CASSLSTVIGELFF.